This passage covers 8 T cell receptor beta chains from one sample sequenced in a study of blood T cell repertoires in COVID-19. Data came from immunoSEQ multiplex PCR; TCRdb stores just in-frame clones and leaves some out. Among 250,000 to 350,000 clones listed, around 90% were seen once. Sequencing used peripheral blood. The receptors were sampled from a woman in her 40s who had recovered from COVID-19.

This clone occurred once. This chain joins TRBV18 and TRBJ2-1; 7 positions match TRBD2. Trimming at V came to 3 bases and at J to 0 bases, leaving 2 bases not matched to a gene. The V gene's germline CDR1 is KGHSH and CDR2 LQKENI. The CDR3 has 15 residues. The DNA of the CDR3 is TGTGCCAGCTCACCTCTAGCGGCCTCCTACAATGAGCAGTTCTTC. Protein: CASSPLAASYNEQFF.

The chain links TRBV28 to TRBJ2-7; D is undetermined. The germline gives CDR1 MDHEN, CDR2 SYDVKM. V gave up 7 bases and J gave up 3 bases, with 13 bases separating them. The CDR3 sequence is 13 residues long. CDR3 coding DNA: TGTGCCAGCACCAGACAAGGATACTACGAGCAGTACTTC. Translated, it gives CASTRQGYYEQYF.

The chain is built from TRBV27 and TRBJ2-3; 9 nucleotides align to TRBD2. The CDR3 extends over 15 amino acids. The germline CDR1 and CDR2 sequences are MNHEY and SMNVEV (reference sequence). J lost 0 bases, V lost 5 bases, and 3 bases had no gene match. The CDR3 DNA reads TGTGCCAGCAGTGTGACTAGCGGTAGCACAGATACGCAGTATTTT. Its translation is CASSVTSGSTDTQYF.

The chain recombines TRBV11-2 with TRBJ1-1; D uncertain. Germline lookup yields CDR1 SGHAT and CDR2 FQNNGV. The CDR3 consists of 14 residues. V dropped 5 bases and J dropped 3 bases, with 13 bases sitting between them. The CDR3 loop is CASSPQAHYTEAFF. The CDR3 DNA sequence: TGTGCCAGCAGCCCTCAGGCACACTACACTGAAGCTTTCTTT.

The chain links TRBV18 to TRBJ2-7, with 10 bases that match TRBD2. From germline, CDR1 is KGHSH and CDR2 LQKENI. V lost 0 bases to trimming and J lost 2 bases; unmatched junction nucleotides: 4. The CDR3 extends over 16 amino acids. CDR3 coding DNA: TGTGCCAGCTCACCACCGTCTAGCGGGGGCCCCTACGAGCAGTACTTC. Translation: CASSPPSSGGPYEQYF.

The rearrangement uses TRBV27 and TRBJ2-7, with TRBD1 as a possible D gene (6 bases). The CDR3 is 14 amino acids. The germline V gene encodes CDR1 MNHEY and CDR2 SMNVEV (reference sequence). Trimming cost V 5 bases and J 4 bases, with 15 bases left between them. The CDR3 region is CASSPGTGIYEQYF. The CDR3, as DNA: TGTGCCAGCAGTCCCGGAACAGGGATATACGAGCAGTACTTC.

The rearrangement joins TRBV19 to TRBJ2-3, with TRBD2 matching 13 bases. The CDR3 spans 17 residues. From germline, CDR1 is LNHDA and CDR2 SQIVND (reference sequence). V dropped 4 bases and J dropped 4; count of bases not matched to a gene: 8. The CDR3 DNA follows: TGTGCCAGTAGTAAGACGGGACTAGCGGGACAGCCAGATACGCAGTATTTT. Its translation is CASSKTGLAGQPDTQYF. The whole variable domain, filled in from reference TRBV19 and TRBJ2-3, reads DGGITQSPKYLFRKEGQNVTLSCEQNLNHDAMYWYRQDPGQGLRLIYYSQIVNDFQKGDIAEGYSVSREKKESFPLTVTSAQKNPTAFYLCASSKTGLAGQPDTQYFGPGTRLTVL.

V usage is TRBV19 and J usage is TRBJ2-7, with 16 bases lining up with TRBD2. The CDR3 contains 17 residues. Per germline, CDR1 LNHDA and CDR2 SQIVND (reference sequence). The ends lost 9 bases at V and 5 bases at J; junction bases unmatched: 13. The CDR3 bases are TGTGCCAGCGGGCCCGGGACTAGCGGGAGGGCCAGCAACGAGCAGTACTTC. Protein sequence: CASGPGTSGRASNEQYF.